This T cell receptor (beta chain) was profiled in a study of T cells in Graves' hyperthyroidism and ophthalmopathy. Diagnosis of hyperthyroidism was new in patients aged 18 to 65, and its duration was under 2 months. The blood sample was taken at first hyperthyroidism diagnosis, before any ophthalmopathy symptoms. To note about this clonotype: Its antigen is still unknown.

Study-wide results and caveats: Blood held most thyroid clonotypes expanded above 0.001 frequency.

Amplification targeted TCR beta CDR3 regions from RNA transcripts. Using the HTBI primer set, a first-round RT-PCR was run on the TCR CDR3. In TCRdb, the multiplex PCR reads were re-called with MiXCR into one record per CDR3 protein. Among fewer than 300,000 distinct CDR3 sequences listed, 20% to 25% were seen once. V lost 6 bases and J 9 bases, leaving 18 bases between the germline ends. CDR1 is MGHDK, CDR2 SYGVNS, per germline. CDR3 length: 14 residues. Input material: blood. This sequence was found in a middle-aged man with Graves' hyperthyroidism that later progressed to Graves' ophthalmopathy. This rearrangement joins TRBV25-1 to TRBJ2-4; D is perhaps TRBD2 (5 bases). The CDR3 here is CASSGTESEGIQYF. The CDR3 DNA follows: TGTGCCAGCAGCGGAACAGAGTCAGAGGGCATTCAGTACTTC.